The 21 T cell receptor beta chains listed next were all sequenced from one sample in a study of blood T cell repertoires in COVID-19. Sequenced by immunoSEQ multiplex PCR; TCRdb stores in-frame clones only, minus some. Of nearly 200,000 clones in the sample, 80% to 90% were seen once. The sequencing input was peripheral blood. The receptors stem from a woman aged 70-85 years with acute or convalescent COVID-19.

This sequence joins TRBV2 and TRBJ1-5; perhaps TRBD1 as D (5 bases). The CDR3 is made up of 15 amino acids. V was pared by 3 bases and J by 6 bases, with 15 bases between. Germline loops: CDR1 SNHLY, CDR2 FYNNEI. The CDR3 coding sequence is TGTGCCAGCAGTGATGGCAGGGTTGTGGCTCAGCCCCAGCATTTT. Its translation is CASSDGRVVAQPQHF.

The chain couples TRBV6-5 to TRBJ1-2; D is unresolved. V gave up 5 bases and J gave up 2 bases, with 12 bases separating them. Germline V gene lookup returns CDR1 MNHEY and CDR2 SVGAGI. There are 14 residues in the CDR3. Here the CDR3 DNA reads TGTGCCAGCAGTCCCAGGTTCGCCAACTATGGCTACACCTTC. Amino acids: CASSPRFANYGYTF.

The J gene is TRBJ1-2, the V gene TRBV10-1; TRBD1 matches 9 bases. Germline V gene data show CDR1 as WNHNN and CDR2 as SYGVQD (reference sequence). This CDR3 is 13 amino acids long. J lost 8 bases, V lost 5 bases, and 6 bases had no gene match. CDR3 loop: CASSRDRAGGYTF. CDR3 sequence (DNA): TGCGCCAGCAGTCGGGACAGGGCCGGGGGCTACACCTTC.

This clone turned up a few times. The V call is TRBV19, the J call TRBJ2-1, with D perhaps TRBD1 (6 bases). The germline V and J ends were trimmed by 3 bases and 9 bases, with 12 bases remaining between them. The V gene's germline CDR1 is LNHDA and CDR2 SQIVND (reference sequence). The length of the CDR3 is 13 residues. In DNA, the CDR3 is TGTGCCAGTAGTATTATGGTGGGGGCTGAGCAGTTCTTC. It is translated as CASSIMVGAEQFF.

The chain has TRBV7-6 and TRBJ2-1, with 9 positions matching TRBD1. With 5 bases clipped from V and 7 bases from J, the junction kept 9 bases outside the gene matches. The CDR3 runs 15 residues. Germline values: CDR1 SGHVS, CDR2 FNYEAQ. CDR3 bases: TGTGCCAGCAGCCCCAACCCGGGACAGGGTAATGAGCAGTTCTTC. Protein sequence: CASSPNPGQGNEQFF.

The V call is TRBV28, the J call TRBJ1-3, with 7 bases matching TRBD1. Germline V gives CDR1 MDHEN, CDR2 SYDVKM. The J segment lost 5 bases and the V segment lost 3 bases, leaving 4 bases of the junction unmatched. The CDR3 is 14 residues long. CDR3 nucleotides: TGTGCCAGCAGTTTGACAGGGACCCGAAACACCATATATTTT. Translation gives CASSLTGTRNTIYF. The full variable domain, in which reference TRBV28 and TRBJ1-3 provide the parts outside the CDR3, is DVKVTQSSRYLVKRTGEKVFLECVQDMDHENMFWYRQDPGLGLRLIYFSYDVKMKEKGDIPEGYSVSREKKERFSLILESASTNQTSMYLCASSLTGTRNTIYFGEGSWLTVV.

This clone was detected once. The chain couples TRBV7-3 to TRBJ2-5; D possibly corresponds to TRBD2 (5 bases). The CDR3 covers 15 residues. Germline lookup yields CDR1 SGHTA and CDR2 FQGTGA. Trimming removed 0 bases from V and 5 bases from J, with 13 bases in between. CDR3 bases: TGTGCCAGCAGCTTAACAGCGGCATCGGGGGAGACCCAGTACTTC. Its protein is CASSLTAASGETQYF.

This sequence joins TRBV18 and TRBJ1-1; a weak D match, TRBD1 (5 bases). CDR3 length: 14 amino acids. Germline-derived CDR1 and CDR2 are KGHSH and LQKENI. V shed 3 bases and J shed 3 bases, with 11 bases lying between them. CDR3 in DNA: TGTGCCAGCTCACCCGCTAGGGGTGACACTGAAGCTTTCTTT. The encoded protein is CASSPARGDTEAFF.

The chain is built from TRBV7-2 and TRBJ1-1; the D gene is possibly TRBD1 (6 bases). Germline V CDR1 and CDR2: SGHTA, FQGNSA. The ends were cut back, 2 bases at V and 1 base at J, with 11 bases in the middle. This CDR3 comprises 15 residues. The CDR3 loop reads CASSLSGTWNTEAFF. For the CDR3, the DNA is TGTGCCAGCAGCTTATCCGGGACATGGAACACTGAAGCTTTCTTT.

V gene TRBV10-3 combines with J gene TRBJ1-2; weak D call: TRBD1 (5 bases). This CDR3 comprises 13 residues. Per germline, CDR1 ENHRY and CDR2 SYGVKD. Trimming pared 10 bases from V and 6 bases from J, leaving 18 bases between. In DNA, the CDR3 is TGTGCCACCATGTTGACAGCGGGCGATGGCTACACCTTC. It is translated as CATMLTAGDGYTF.

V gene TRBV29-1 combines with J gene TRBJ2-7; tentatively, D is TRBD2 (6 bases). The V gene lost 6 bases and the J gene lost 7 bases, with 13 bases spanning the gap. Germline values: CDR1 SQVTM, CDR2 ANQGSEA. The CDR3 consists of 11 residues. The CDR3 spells CSVWGAGEQYF. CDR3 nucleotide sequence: TGCAGCGTATGGGGTGCGGGGGAGCAGTACTTC.

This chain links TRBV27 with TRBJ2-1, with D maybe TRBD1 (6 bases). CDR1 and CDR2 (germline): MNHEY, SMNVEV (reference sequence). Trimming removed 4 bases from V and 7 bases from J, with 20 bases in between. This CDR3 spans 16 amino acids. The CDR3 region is CASSYTRGLWINEQFF. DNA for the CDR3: TGTGCCAGCAGTTATACTAGGGGGTTATGGATTAATGAGCAGTTCTTC.

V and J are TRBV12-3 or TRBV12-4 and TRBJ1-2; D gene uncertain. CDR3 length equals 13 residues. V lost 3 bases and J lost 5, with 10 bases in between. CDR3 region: CASSLGGRYGYTF. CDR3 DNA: TGTGCCAGCAGTTTGGGAGGGAGGTATGGCTACACCTTC.

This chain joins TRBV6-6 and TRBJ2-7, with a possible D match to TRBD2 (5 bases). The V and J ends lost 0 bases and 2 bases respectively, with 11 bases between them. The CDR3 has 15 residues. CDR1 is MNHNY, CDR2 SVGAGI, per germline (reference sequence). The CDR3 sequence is CASSYSASNAYEQYF. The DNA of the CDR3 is TGTGCCAGCAGTTACTCGGCTAGCAACGCCTACGAGCAGTACTTC.

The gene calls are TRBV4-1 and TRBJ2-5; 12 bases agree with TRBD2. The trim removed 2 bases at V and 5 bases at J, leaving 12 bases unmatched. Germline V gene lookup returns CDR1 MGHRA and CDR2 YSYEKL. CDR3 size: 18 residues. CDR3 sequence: CASSQPGRASGRVETQYF. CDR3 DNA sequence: TGCGCCAGCAGCCAACCTGGGAGAGCTAGCGGGAGGGTGGAGACCCAGTACTTC.

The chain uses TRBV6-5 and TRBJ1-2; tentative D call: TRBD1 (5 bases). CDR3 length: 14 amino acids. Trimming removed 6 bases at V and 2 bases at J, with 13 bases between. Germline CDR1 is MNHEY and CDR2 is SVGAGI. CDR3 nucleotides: TGTGCCAGCAGATATAGACAGACGAACTATGGCTACACCTTC. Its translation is CASRYRQTNYGYTF.

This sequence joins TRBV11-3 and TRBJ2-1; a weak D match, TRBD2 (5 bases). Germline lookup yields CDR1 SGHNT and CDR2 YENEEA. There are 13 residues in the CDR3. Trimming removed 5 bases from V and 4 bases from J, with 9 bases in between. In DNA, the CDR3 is TGTGCCAGCAGCAAAGGGAGATACAATGAGCAGTTCTTC. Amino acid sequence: CASSKGRYNEQFF.

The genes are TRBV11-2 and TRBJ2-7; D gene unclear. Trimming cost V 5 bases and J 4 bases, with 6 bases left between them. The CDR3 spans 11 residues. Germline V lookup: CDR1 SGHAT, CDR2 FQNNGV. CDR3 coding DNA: TGTGCCAGCAGCCAAGCTTACGAGCAGTACTTC. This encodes CASSQAYEQYF.

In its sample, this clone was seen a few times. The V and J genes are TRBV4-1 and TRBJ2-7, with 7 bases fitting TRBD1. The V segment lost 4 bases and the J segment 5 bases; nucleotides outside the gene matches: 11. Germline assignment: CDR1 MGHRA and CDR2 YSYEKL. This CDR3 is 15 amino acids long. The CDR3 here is CASSLRRQGRNEQYF. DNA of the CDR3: TGCGCCAGCAGCCTCCGCCGACAGGGTAGAAACGAGCAGTACTTC.

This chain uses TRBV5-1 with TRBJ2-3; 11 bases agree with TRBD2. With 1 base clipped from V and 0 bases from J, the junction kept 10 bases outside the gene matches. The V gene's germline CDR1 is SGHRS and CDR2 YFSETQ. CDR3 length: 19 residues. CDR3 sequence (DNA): TGCGCCAGCAGCTTGCTAGCGGGGGGCCCGAGTGCTAGCACAGATACGCAGTATTTT. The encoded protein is CASSLLAGGPSASTDTQYF.

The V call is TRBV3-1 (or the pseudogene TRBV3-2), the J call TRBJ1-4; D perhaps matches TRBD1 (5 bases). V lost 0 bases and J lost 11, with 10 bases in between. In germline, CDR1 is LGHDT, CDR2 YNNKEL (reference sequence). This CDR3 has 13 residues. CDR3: CASSQDRAQKLFF. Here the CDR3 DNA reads TGTGCCAGCAGCCAAGACAGGGCGCAGAAACTGTTTTTT.